The rows below give T cell receptor beta chains drawn from one sample of a study of blood T cell repertoires in COVID-19. Using immunoSEQ multiplex PCR, the repertoire was profiled, and TCRdb retains in-frame clones only, with some absent. The repertoire consists of about 100,000 clones, with 80% to 90% occurring once and the leading ten covering approximately 1.6%. Input material: peripheral blood. These receptors were obtained from a man older than 75 with acute or convalescent COVID-19. Each CDR3 is given with its conserved first and last residue. The D gene is left open where the match is weak. Clone size is not always given. Where it is, it says once, few, many or a class for expanded clones.

clone_size | d_call | j_call | v_call | cdr3_nt | cdr3_aa
- | - | TRBJ1-5 | TRBV19 | TGTGCCAGTAGTATAAGGAGTGACCCCCAGCATTTT | CASSIRSDPQHF
- | TRBD2 | TRBJ2-3 | TRBV3-1/TRBV3-2 | TGTGCCAGCAGCCCAACGGCTAGCGGGGGCACAGATACGCAGTATTTT | CASSPTASGGTDTQYF
few | - | TRBJ2-2 | TRBV6-5 | TGTGCCAGCAGTTACGGCGGCGGGGAGCTGTTTTTT | CASSYGGGELFF
- | TRBD1 | TRBJ1-1 | TRBV18 | TGTGCCAGCTCTCACGGACAGGGCAACACTGAAGCTTTCTTT | CASSHGQGNTEAFF
- | TRBD2 | TRBJ2-3 | TRBV4-3 | TGCGCCAGCAGCCGATCCCTGGGGGGGAGTGGGACAGATACGCAGTATTTT | CASSRSLGGSGTDTQYF
- | - | TRBJ2-7 | TRBV7-3 | TGTGCCAGGGTGGAGGCTAGCGCATTCTACGAGCAGTACTTC | CARVEASAFYEQYF
- | TRBD1 | TRBJ1-2 | TRBV6-5 | TGTGCCACCCAGGGGGGACGAAGGGGGGGCTACACCTTC | CATQGGRRGGYTF
few | - | TRBJ2-3 | TRBV19 | TGTGCCAGTAGTGATCGGGTTAGCACAGATACGCAGTATTTT | CASSDRVSTDTQYF
- | - | TRBJ1-2 | TRBV5-4 | TGTGCCAGCAGCTTGGCACAGATCAGCTCCGGCTACACCTTC | CASSLAQISSGYTF
once | TRBD2 | TRBJ2-2 | TRBV27 | TGTGCCAGCAGGGCTAGCGGGATACCCGGGGAGCTGTTTTTT | CASRASGIPGELFF
- | TRBD2 | TRBJ2-3 | TRBV6-2/TRBV6-3 | TGTGCCAGCAGTCAAAGCGGGAGGAAAACAGATACGCAGTATTTT | CASSQSGRKTDTQYF
- | - | TRBJ2-5 | TRBV2 | TGTGCCAGCAGCTTAAAAGAGACCCAGTACTTC | CASSLKETQYF
- | - | TRBJ2-3 | TRBV6-2/TRBV6-3 | TGTGCCAGCAGTTACTACCAACTCGGTGCGAAGGGGGGCACAGATACGCAGTATTTT | CASSYYQLGAKGGTDTQYF
- | - | TRBJ1-1 | TRBV28 | TGTGCCACCTACGGATCGCCGGGAATTGAGGAAGCTTTCTTT | CATYGSPGIEEAFF
- | TRBD1 | TRBJ1-6 | TRBV5-6 | TGTGCCAGTTCAGGGGGGACCTATAATTCACCCCTCCACTTT | CASSGGTYNSPLHF
- | - | TRBJ2-5 | TRBV9 | TGTGCCAGCAGCGTAGGTGGAGCGAGGCAAGAGACCCAGTACTTC | CASSVGGARQETQYF
- | TRBD1 | TRBJ2-7 | TRBV11-2 | TGTGCCAGCAGCCCTATCCCGGGACAGGTGATATACTACGAGCAGTACTTC | CASSPIPGQVIYYEQYF
- | TRBD1 | TRBJ2-5 | TRBV11-3 | TGTGCCAGCAGCCCGGGGACAGGGGGCGAGGAGACCCAGTACTTC | CASSPGTGGEETQYF
- | TRBD2 | TRBJ2-7 | TRBV13 | TGTGCCAGCAGCTTACTAGCGGGAGGGCCCTACGAGCAGTACTTC | CASSLLAGGPYEQYF
- | TRBD2 | TRBJ2-7 | TRBV10-2 | TGCGCCAGCAGGGATAGGACTAGCTCTGCGCAGACCTACGAGCAGTACTTC | CASRDRTSSAQTYEQYF
once | TRBD2 | TRBJ2-1 | TRBV7-3 | TGTGCCAGCAGCTTATCGGTAGCGGGAGGGCACAATGAGCAGTTCTTC | CASSLSVAGGHNEQFF
- | - | TRBJ2-7 | TRBV14 | TGTGCCAGCAGCCAAGATTCAGCGGCGGCCTACGAGCAGTACTTC | CASSQDSAAAYEQYF